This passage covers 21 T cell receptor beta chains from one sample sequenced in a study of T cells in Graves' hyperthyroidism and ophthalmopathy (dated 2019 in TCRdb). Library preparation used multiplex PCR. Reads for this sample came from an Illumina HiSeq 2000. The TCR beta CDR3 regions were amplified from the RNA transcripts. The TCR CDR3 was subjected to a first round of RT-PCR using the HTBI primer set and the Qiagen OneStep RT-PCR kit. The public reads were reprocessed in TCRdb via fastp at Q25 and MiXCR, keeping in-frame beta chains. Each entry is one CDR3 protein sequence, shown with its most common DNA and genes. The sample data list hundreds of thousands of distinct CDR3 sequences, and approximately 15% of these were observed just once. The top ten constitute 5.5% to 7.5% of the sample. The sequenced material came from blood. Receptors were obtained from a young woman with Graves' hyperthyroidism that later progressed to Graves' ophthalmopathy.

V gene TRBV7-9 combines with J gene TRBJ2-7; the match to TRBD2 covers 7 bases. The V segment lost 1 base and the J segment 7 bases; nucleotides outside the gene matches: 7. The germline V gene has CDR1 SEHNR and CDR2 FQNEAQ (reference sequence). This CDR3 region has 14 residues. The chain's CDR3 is CASSLVPGRGEQYF. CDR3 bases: TGTGCCAGCAGCTTAGTCCCAGGGAGGGGAGAGCAGTACTTC.

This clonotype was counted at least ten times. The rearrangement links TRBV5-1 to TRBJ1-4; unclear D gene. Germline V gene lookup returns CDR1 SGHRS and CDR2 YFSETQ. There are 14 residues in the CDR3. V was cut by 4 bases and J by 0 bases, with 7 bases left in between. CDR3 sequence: CASSQDSTNEKLFF. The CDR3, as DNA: TGCGCCAGCAGCCAAGATTCAACTAATGAAAAACTGTTTTTT.

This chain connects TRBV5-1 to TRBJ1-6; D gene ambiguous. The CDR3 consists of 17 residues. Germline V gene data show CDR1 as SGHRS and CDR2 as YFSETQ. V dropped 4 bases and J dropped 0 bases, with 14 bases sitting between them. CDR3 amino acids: CASSPEASSSYNSPLHF. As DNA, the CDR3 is TGCGCCAGCAGCCCCGAGGCCAGTAGCTCCTATAATTCACCCCTCCACTTT.

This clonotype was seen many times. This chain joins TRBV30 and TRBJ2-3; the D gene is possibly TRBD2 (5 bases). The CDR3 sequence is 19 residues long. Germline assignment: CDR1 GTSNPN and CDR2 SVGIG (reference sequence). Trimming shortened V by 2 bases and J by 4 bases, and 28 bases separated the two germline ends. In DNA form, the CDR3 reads TGTGCCTGGAGTAACGCAAGAACTATGGGGAGCGGCAGGCCAGATACGCAGTATTTT. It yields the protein CAWSNARTMGSGRPDTQYF.

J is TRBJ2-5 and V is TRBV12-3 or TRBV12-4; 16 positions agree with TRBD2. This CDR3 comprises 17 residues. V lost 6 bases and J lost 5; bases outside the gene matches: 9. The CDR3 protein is CASSSGTSGGVRETQYF. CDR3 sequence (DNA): TGTGCCAGCAGCTCCGGGACTAGCGGGGGGGTACGGGAGACCCAGTACTTC.

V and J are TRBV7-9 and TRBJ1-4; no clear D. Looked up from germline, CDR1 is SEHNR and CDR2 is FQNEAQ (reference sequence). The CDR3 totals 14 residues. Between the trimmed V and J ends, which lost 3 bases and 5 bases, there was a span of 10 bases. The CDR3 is CASSFPEPNEKLFF. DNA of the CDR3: TGTGCCAGCAGCTTTCCGGAACCGAATGAAAAACTGTTTTTT.

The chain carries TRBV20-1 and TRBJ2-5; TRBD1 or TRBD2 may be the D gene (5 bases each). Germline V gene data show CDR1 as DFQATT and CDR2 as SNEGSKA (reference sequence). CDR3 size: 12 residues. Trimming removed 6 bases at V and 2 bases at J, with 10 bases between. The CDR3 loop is CSALGRQETQYF. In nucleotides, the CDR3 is TGCAGTGCCCTGGGACGGCAAGAGACCCAGTACTTC.

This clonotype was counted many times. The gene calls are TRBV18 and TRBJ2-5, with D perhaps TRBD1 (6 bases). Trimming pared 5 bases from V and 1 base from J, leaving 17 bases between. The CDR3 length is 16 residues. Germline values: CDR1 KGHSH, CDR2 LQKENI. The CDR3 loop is CASSKQGSRFQETQYF. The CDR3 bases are TGTGCCAGCTCAAAACAGGGTTCCAGATTCCAAGAGACCCAGTACTTC.

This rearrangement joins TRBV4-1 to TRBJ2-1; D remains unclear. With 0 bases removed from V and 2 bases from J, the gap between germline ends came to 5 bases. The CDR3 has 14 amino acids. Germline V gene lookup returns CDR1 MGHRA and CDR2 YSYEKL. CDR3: CASSQERAYNEQFF. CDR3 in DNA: TGCGCCAGCAGCCAAGAGCGCGCCTACAATGAGCAGTTCTTC.

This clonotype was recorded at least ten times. CDR3 coding DNA: TGTGCTAGTGGACCGGGACAGGGCTACGAGCAGTACTTC. It codes for CASGPGQGYEQYF. The chain links TRBV12-5 to TRBJ2-7; 9 bases map to TRBD1. The V and J ends lost 6 bases and 3 bases, in that order; junction bases with no gene match: 3. This CDR3 spans 13 amino acids. The germline V gene has CDR1 LGHNT and CDR2 FRNRAP. The whole variable domain, filled in from reference TRBV12-5 and TRBJ2-7, reads DARVTQTPRHKVTEMGQEVTMRCQPILGHNTVFWYRQTMMQGLELLAYFRNRAPLDDSGMPKDRFSAEMPDATLATLKIQPSEPRDSAVYFCASGPGQGYEQYFGPGTRLTVT.

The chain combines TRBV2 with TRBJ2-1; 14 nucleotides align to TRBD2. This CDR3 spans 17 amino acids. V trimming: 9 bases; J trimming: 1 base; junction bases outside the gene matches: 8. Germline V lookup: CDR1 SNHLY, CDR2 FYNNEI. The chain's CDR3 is CASRTGTSGSSYNEQFF. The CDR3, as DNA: TGTGCCAGTCGAACCGGGACTAGCGGGAGTTCCTACAATGAGCAGTTCTTC.

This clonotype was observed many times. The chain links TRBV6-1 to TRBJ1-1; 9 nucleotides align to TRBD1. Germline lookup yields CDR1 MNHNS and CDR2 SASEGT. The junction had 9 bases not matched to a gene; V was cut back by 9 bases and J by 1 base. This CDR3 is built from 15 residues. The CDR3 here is CASFIPGQGNTEAFF. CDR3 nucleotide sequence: TGTGCCAGTTTTATCCCGGGACAGGGGAACACTGAAGCTTTCTTT.

CDR3 bases: TGCGCCAGCAGCTCACTCGGGACAGCTGAAAAACTGTTTTTT. It yields the protein CASSSLGTAEKLFF. This chain connects TRBV5-1 to TRBJ1-4, with 7 bases aligning to TRBD1. J gave up 7 bases and V 3 bases, and 6 bases lay outside the gene matches. The CDR3 is 14 residues long. Per germline, CDR1 SGHRS and CDR2 YFSETQ.

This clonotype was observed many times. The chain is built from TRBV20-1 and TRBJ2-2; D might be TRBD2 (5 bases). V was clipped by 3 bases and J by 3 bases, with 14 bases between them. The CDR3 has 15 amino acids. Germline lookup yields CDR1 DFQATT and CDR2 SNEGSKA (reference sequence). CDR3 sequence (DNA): TGCAGTGCTAGGAATGGGATGAGGGACACCGGGGAGCTGTTTTTT. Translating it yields CSARNGMRDTGELFF.

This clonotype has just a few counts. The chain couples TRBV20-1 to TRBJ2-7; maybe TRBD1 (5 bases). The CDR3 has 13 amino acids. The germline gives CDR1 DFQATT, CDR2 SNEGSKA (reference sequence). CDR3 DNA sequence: TGCAGCTCAAAGTCCCTAGGGGACTACGAGCAGTACTTC. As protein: CSSKSLGDYEQYF.

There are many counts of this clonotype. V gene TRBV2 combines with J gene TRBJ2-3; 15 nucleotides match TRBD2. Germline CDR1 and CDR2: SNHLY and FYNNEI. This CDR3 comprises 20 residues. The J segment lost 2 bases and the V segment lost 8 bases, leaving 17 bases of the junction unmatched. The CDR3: CASGGGGLAGGSGHTDTQYF. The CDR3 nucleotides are TGTGCCAGCGGGGGAGGCGGACTAGCGGGAGGGTCGGGGCACACAGATACGCAGTATTTT. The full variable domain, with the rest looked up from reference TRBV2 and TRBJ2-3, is EPEVTQTPSHQVTQMGQEVILRCVPISNHLYFYWYRQILGQKVEFLVSFYNNEISEKSEIFDDQFSVERPDGSNFTLKIRSTKLEDSAMYFCASGGGGLAGGSGHTDTQYFGPGTRLTVL.

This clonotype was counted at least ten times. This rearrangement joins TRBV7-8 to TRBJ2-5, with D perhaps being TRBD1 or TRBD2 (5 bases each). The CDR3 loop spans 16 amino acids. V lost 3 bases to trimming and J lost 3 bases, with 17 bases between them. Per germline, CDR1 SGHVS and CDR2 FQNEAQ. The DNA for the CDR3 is TGTGCCAGCAGCTTTTCGCCGGGACCACAAGAAGAGACCCAGTACTTC. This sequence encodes CASSFSPGPQEETQYF.

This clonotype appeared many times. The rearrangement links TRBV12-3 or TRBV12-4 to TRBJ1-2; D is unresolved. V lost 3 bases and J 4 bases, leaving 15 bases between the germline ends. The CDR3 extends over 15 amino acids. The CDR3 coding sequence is TGTGCCAGCAGTTTTCCTTCGGTGGGAACCTATGGCTACACCTTC. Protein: CASSFPSVGTYGYTF.

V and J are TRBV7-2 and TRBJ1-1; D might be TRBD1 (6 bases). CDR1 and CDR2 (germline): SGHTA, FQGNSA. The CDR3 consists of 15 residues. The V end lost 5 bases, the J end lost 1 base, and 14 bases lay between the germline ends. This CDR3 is CASSLSETGNTEAFF. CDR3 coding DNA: TGTGCCAGCAGCCTTTCTGAGACAGGGAACACTGAAGCTTTCTTT.

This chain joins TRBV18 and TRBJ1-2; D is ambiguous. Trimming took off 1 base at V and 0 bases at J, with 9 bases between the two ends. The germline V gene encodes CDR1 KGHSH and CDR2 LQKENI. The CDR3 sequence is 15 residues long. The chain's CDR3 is CASSPQRNSNYGYTF. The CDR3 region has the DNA TGTGCCAGCTCACCACAACGGAACTCTAACTATGGCTACACCTTC.

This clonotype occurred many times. The CDR3 DNA reads TGTGCCAGCAGTTACAAAGCCGGGACGGTCCTGAACACTGAAGCTTTCTTT. Its translation: CASSYKAGTVLNTEAFF. The chain is built from TRBV6-2 or TRBV6-3 and TRBJ1-1; TRBD1 might be the D (5 bases). The CDR3 is made up of 17 amino acids. Germline loops: CDR1 MNHEY, CDR2 SVGEGT. The V end was cut by 2 bases, the J end by 0 bases, with 16 bases between.